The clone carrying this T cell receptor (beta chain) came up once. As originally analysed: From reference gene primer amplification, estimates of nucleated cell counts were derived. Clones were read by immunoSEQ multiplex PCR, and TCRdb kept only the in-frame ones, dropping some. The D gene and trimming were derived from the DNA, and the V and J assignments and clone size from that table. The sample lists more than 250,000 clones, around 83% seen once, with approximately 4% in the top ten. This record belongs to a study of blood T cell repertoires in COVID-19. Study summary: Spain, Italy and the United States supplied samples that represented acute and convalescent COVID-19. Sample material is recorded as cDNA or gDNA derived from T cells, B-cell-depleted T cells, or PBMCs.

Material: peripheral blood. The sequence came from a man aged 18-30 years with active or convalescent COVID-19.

In DNA, the CDR3 is TGTGCCAGCAGCTTAGCGGGGCTAGCGGGTAATGAGCAGTTCTTC. This encodes CASSLAGLAGNEQFF. V is TRBV7-9 and J is TRBJ2-1; 8 nucleotides line up with TRBD2. This CDR3 contains 15 residues. Germline V gene data show CDR1 as SEHNR and CDR2 as FQNEAQ (reference sequence). The V and J ends lost 0 bases and 7 bases, in that order; junction bases with no gene match: 5.